These T cell receptor beta chains were read from a single sample in a study of OX40 agonist ivuxolimab in advanced cancers. Assay: immunoSEQ multiplex PCR; the TCRdb copy retains only in-frame clones and omits some. The sample has some 71,000 clones, 90% to 95% seen once; the top ten hold roughly 15%. Sequencing used CD4+ or CD8+ T cells sorted from blood, obtained in a trial of the OX40 agonist ivuxolimab. The receptors were sampled from an adult with an advanced solid tumor such as melanoma, head and neck, liver or kidney cancer. CDR3s include the opening cysteine and the closing phenylalanine or tryptophan. A D gene is named only where the DNA matches it firmly. Clone size is shown for a subset of rows, as once, few, many or a class of expanded clone.

>-|TRBD1|16|TRBV6-5|TRBJ1-1
CASSSRVQDRGGEAFF
TGTGCCAGCAGTTCCAGGGTTCAAGACAGGGGGGGTGAAGCTTTCTTT
>-|-|14|TRBV2|TRBJ2-1
CASSGIGAPGKQFF
TGTGCCAGCAGTGGTATCGGGGCACCAGGTAAGCAGTTCTTC
>-|-|11|TRBV19|TRBJ2-1
CASRLSNEQFF
TGTGCCAGTAGACTGTCCAATGAGCAGTTCTTC
>-|TRBD1|17|TRBV4-3|TRBJ1-3
CASSQDFDRVFGNTIYF
TGCGCCAGCAGCCAAGATTTTGACAGGGTGTTTGGAAACACCATATATTTT
>once|TRBD1|14|TRBV27|TRBJ2-7
CASSLGQGNYEQYF
TGTGCCAGCAGTTTGGGACAGGGTAACTACGAGCAGTACTTC
>-|TRBD1|15|TRBV27|TRBJ2-1
CASSQTGGPYNEQFF
TGTGCCAGCAGCCAAACAGGGGGTCCCTACAATGAGCAGTTCTTC
>-|TRBD2|14|TRBV5-1|TRBJ2-1
CASSRTSGSGEQFF
TGCGCCAGCAGCCGGACTAGCGGGAGTGGGGAGCAGTTCTTC
>-|-|15|TRBV5-8|TRBJ2-1
CASSLGRTLYNEQFF
TGTGCCAGCAGCTTGGGCAGGACCCTCTACAATGAGCAGTTCTTC
>-|-|15|TRBV19|TRBJ1-1
CASSTPQLMNTEAFF
TGTGCCAGTAGTACCCCACAGCTTATGAACACTGAAGCTTTCTTT
>-|-|17|TRBV9|TRBJ2-1
CASSVARGTITGNEQFF
TGTGCCAGCAGCGTAGCTCGAGGGACAATTACGGGCAATGAGCAGTTCTTC
>-|-|13|TRBV5-4|TRBJ1-1
CASSLGRNTEAFF
TGTGCCAGCAGCTTGGGCAGGAACACTGAAGCTTTCTTT
>-|TRBD2|15|TRBV2|TRBJ2-4
CASTGSGRAKNIQYF
TGTGCCAGCACCGGTAGCGGGAGGGCCAAAAACATTCAGTACTTC
>-|-|14|TRBV7-9|TRBJ1-4
CASSLGGPNEKLFF
TGTGCCAGCAGCTTAGGGGGCCCTAATGAAAAACTGTTTTTT
>-|-|17|TRBV2|TRBJ1-2
CASRRDGLTIPNYGYTF
TGTGCCAGCAGACGGGACGGCCTCACTATTCCTAACTATGGCTACACCTTC
>once|-|15|TRBV6-1|TRBJ2-7
CASSPRDTGFVEQYF
TGTGCCAGCAGTCCTCGTGACACAGGCTTTGTCGAGCAGTACTTC
>-|TRBD2|15|TRBV6-5|TRBJ2-7
CASEGTSGSSYEQYF
TGTGCCAGCGAAGGGACTAGCGGAAGCTCCTACGAGCAGTACTTC
>-|-|15|TRBV15|TRBJ2-3
CATSDRLTHLDTQYF
TGTGCCACCAGCGACCGGCTGACTCATTTAGATACGCAGTATTTT
>-|TRBD2|16|TRBV9|TRBJ2-7
CASSVDLIAGGDEQYF
TGTGCCAGCAGCGTAGACCTGATAGCGGGAGGTGACGAGCAGTACTTC
>many|-|12|TRBV7-3|TRBJ2-3
CASSLGFDTQYF
TGTGCCAGCAGCTTAGGCTTCGATACGCAGTATTTT
>-|-|12|TRBV6-5|TRBJ1-1
CASLSGLREAFF
TGTGCCAGCTTGTCCGGCCTTCGTGAAGCTTTCTTT
>once|-|11|TRBV27|TRBJ2-1
CASSKGNEQFF
TGTGCCAGCAGTAAGGGGAATGAGCAGTTCTTC
>-|-|14|TRBV5-1|TRBJ1-1
CASSFTGLNTEAFF
TGCGCCAGCAGCTTCACAGGGCTTAACACTGAAGCTTTCTTT
>-|TRBD2|19|TRBV19|TRBJ2-4
CASSIESPSGIPAKNIQYF
TGTGCCAGTAGTATAGAGTCGCCTAGCGGTATCCCAGCCAAAAACATTCAGTACTTC
>many|TRBD2|15|TRBV4-1|TRBJ2-5
CASSLLASGQETQYF
TGCGCCAGCAGCTTACTGGCTAGCGGGCAAGAGACCCAGTACTTC
>once|-|11|TRBV28|TRBJ2-1
CASSFRVEQFF
TGTGCCAGCAGTTTTCGTGTTGAGCAGTTCTTC
>-|-|13|TRBV10-3|TRBJ2-1
CASGGAGYNEQFF
TGTGCCTCAGGTGGTGCAGGCTACAATGAGCAGTTCTTC
>-|-|15|TRBV6-5|TRBJ2-5
CASSYGTWVEETQYF
TGTGCCAGCAGTTACGGGACTTGGGTGGAAGAGACCCAGTACTTC
>-|-|13|TRBV27|TRBJ2-7
CASSSGPDYEQYF
TGTGCCAGCAGTTCCGGACCGGACTACGAGCAGTACTTC
>-|TRBD2|17|TRBV5-6|TRBJ2-3
CASSLVGERGSTDTQYF
TGTGCCAGCAGCTTGGTTGGTGAGCGGGGTAGCACAGATACGCAGTATTTT
>-|-|14|TRBV10-3|TRBJ2-1
CAISPTDLLNEQFF
TGTGCCATCAGCCCCACGGACTTACTCAATGAGCAGTTCTTC